This TCR beta chain was identified in a study of T cells after posttransplantation cyclophosphamide. The CDR3 loop spans 16 amino acids. The data were produced by immunoSEQ multiplex PCR, yet TCRdb's version contains in-frame clones alone and is incomplete. The sample has over 20,000 clones, around 86% seen once. Control samples came 1 year after myeloablative marrow transplants with methotrexate plus calcineurin inhibitor. The source material was PBMCs, sampled about 360 days after allogeneic stem cell transplant with calcineurin inhibitor and methotrexate. The rearrangement joins TRBV21-1 to TRBJ2-7; TRBD1 is the table's D call, not checked against the DNA. TRBV21-1 is a pseudogene. The sequence came from a female patient aged 30 to 45 who received an allogeneic stem cell transplant from an unrelated donor, was CMV-positive, and had acute and chronic GVHD. The graft donor may be the source of some T cells. CDR3 protein: CASGTRQGAGIDEQYF. DNA of the CDR3: TGTGCCAGCGGAACACGACAGGGTGCTGGTATTGACGAGCAGTACTTC.